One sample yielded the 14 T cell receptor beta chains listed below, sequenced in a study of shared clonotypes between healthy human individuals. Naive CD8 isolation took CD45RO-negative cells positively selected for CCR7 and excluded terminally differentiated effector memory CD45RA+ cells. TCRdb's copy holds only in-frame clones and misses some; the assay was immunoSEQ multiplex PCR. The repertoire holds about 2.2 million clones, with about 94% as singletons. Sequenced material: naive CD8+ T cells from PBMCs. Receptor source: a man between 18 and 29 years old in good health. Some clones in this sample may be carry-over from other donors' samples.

In DNA, the CDR3 is TGCGCCAGCAGTGAAGACATGAAGAATTACGAGCAGTACTTC. Protein: CASSEDMKNYEQYF. This chain uses TRBV10-2 with TRBJ2-7; D is ambiguous. Deletions cut 3 bases from V and 4 bases from J, with 13 bases between. Germline assignment: CDR1 WSHSY and CDR2 SAAADI. The CDR3 loop spans 14 amino acids.

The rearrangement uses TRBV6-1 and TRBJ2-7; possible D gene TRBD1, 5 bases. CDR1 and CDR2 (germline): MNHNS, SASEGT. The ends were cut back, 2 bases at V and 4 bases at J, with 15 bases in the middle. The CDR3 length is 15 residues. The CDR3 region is CASSERVRVEYEQYF. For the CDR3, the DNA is TGTGCCAGCAGTGAAAGGGTCAGGGTAGAGTACGAGCAGTACTTC.

The CDR3 loop reads CASSQWAGMNTEAFF. The DNA for the CDR3 is TGTGCCAGCAGCCAATGGGCCGGGATGAACACTGAAGCTTTCTTT. The gene calls are TRBV14 and TRBJ1-1, with D uncertain. Germline V gives CDR1 SGHDN, CDR2 FVKESK. The V gene lost 2 bases and the J gene lost 0 bases, with 10 bases spanning the gap. This CDR3 spans 15 amino acids.

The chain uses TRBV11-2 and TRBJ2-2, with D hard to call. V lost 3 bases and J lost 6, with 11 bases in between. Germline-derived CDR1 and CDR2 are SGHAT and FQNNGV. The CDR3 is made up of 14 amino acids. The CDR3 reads CASSFPIRAGELFF. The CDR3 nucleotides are TGTGCCAGCAGCTTTCCCATTAGGGCCGGGGAGCTGTTTTTT.

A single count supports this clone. CDR3 sequence (DNA): TGCGCCAGCGTACAGGGTTTTAATGGTTCGGTTTGCAATCAGCCCCAGCATTTT. Protein product: CASVQGFNGSVCNQPQHF. The chain uses TRBV23-1 and TRBJ1-5; D perhaps matches TRBD1 (6 bases). TRBV23-1 is annotated as an ORF whose role is uncertain. This CDR3 has 18 amino acids. V lost 8 bases, J lost 2 bases, and 25 bases lay in between.

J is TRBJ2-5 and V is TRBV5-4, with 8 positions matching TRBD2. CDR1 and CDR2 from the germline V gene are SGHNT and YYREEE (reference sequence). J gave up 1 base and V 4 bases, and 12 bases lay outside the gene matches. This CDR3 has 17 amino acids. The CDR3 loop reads CASSQKGGGRLQETQYF. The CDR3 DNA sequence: TGTGCCAGCAGCCAAAAGGGTGGCGGGAGGCTCCAAGAGACCCAGTACTTC.

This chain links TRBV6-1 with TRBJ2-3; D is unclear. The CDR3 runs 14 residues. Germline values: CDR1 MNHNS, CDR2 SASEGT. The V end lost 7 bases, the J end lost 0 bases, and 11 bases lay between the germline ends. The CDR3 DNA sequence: TGTGCCAGCATGTATAGCCCTAGCACAGATACGCAGTATTTT. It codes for CASMYSPSTDTQYF.

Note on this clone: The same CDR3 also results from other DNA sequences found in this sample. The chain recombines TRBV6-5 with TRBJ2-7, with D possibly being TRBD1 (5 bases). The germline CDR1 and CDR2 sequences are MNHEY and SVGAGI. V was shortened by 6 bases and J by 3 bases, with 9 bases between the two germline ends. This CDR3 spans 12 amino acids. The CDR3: CASRGVDYEQYF. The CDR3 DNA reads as TGTGCCAGCAGAGGGGTAGACTACGAGCAGTACTTC.

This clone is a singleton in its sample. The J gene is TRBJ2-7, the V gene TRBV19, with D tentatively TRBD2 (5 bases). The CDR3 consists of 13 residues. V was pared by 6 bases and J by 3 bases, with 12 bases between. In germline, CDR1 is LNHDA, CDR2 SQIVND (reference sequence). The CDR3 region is CASRNRGRYEQYF. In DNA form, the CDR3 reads TGTGCCAGTAGAAACCGGGGTCGCTACGAGCAGTACTTC.

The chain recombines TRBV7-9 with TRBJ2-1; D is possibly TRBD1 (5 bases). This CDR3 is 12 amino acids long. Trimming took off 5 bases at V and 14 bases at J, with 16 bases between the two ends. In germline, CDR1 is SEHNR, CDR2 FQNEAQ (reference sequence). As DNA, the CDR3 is TGTGCCAGCAGCCCGCCTCAAGGACACGAGTTCTTC. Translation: CASSPPQGHEFF.

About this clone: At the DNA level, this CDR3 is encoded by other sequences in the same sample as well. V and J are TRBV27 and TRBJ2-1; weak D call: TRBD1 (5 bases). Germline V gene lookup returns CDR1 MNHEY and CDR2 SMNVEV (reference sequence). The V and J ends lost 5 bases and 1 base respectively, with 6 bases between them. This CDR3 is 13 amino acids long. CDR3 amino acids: CASSQGSYNEQFF. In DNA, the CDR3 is TGTGCCAGCAGTCAGGGTTCCTACAATGAGCAGTTCTTC.

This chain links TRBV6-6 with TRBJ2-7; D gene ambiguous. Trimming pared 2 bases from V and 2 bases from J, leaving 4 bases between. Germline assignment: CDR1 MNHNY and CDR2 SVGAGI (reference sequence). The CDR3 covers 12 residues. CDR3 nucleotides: TGTGCCAGCAGTTACCAGACCTACGAGCAGTACTTC. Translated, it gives CASSYQTYEQYF.

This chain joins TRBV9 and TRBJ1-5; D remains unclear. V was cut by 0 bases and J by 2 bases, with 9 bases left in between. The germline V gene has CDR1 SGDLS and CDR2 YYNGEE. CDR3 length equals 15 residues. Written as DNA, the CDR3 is TGTGCCAGCAGCGTAGGGACTACAGGCAATCAGCCCCAGCATTTT. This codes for CASSVGTTGNQPQHF.

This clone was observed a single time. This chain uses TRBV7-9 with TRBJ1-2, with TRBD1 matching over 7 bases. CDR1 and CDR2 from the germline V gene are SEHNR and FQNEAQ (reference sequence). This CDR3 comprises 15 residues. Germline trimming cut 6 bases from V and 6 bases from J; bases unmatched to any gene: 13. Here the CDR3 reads CASSQAGQVEHGYTF. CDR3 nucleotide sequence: TGTGCCAGCAGTCAAGCCGGACAGGTTGAACATGGCTACACCTTC.